The 14 T cell receptor beta chains below all came from one sample that was sequenced in a study of metastatic and nonmetastatic thyroid tumors. TCRdb re-called clones via MiXCR from the PCR reads. Here the sample spans some 34,000 clones, approximately 15% being singletons. The entire patient cohort was treatment-naive prior to thyroid surgery. The sample taken for sequencing was blood. All receptors derive from a female donor with papillary thyroid cancer or a benign thyroid nodule (not recorded which). Some clones in this sample may be carry-over from other donors' samples.

The chain couples TRBV11-2 to TRBJ2-7; 13 bases fit TRBD2. CDR1 is SGHAT and CDR2 is FQNNGV in the germline V gene. With 5 bases clipped from V and 2 bases from J, the junction kept 15 bases outside the gene matches. This CDR3 spans 19 amino acids. CDR3 coding DNA: TGTGCCAGCAGCCGACAGTTGGGACTAGCGGGACGCAAAGCCTACGAGCAGTACTTC. Amino acids: CASSRQLGLAGRKAYEQYF.

Many counts were recorded for this clone. The gene calls are TRBV11-1 and TRBJ1-2, with D tentatively TRBD1 (6 bases). Germline V gives CDR1 SGHAT, CDR2 FQDESV (reference sequence). Trimming took 5 bases from V and 6 from J, leaving 16 bases between them. The CDR3 is made up of 14 amino acids. CDR3 amino acids: CASSPDGGLNGYTF. The CDR3 bases are TGTGCCAGCAGCCCAGACGGGGGGCTTAATGGCTACACCTTC. Drawing the rest from reference TRBV11-1 and TRBJ1-2, the complete variable domain is EAEVAQSPRYKITEKSQAVAFWCDPISGHATLYWYRQILGQGPELLVQFQDESVVDDSQLPKDRFSAERLKGVDSTLKIQPAELGDSAMYLCASSPDGGLNGYTFGSGTRLTVV.

This clone was picked up many times. Its ends do not fully match the called genes, so a read error is possible. The rearrangement links TRBV29-1 to TRBJ1-1; D is unresolved. CDR3 length equals 14 residues. Germline loops: CDR1 SQVTM, CDR2 ANQGSEA. The CDR3 coding sequence is TGCAGCGTCGGTTACTCTTCCGCGAACACTGGAGCTTTCTTT. Its translation: CSVGYSSANTGAFF.

This chain uses TRBV11-2 with TRBJ2-1; D unclear. Trimming left V 5 bases short and J 6 bases short, with 17 bases between. Germline CDR1 reads SGHAT; CDR2 reads FQNNGV. The CDR3 has 15 amino acids. This CDR3 reads CASSPDIGLGNEQFF. DNA of the CDR3: TGTGCCAGCAGCCCTGATATCGGATTAGGCAATGAGCAGTTCTTC.

This clone was recorded many times. A read error may explain this, as a much larger clone is one base away. Other DNA sequences of this sample code for an identical CDR3. The V gene is TRBV20-1, the J gene TRBJ2-3, with 12 bases aligning to TRBD2. Germline V gene lookup returns CDR1 DFQATT and CDR2 SNEGSKA (reference sequence). The CDR3 totals 15 residues. The CDR3 sequence: CSAIPSGGARDAQYF. In nucleotides, the CDR3 is TGCAGTGCTATACCTAGCGGGGGGGCAAGAGATGCGCAGTATTTT.

The chain combines TRBV20-1 with TRBJ2-7; 12 bases fit TRBD2. The CDR3 contains 16 residues. V trimming: 3 bases; J trimming: 4 bases; junction bases outside the gene matches: 10. Germline V CDR1 and CDR2: DFQATT, SNEGSKA (reference sequence). CDR3 sequence: CSASPSGRVFLYEQYF. In DNA form, the CDR3 reads TGCAGTGCTAGTCCTAGCGGGAGGGTGTTTTTGTACGAGCAGTACTTC.

The chain is built from TRBV4-1 and TRBJ2-7; tentative D call: TRBD1 (5 bases). Germline V gene data show CDR1 as MGHRA and CDR2 as YSYEKL. The CDR3 consists of 13 residues. Trimming removed 3 bases from V and 9 bases from J, with 15 bases in between. In nucleotides, the CDR3 is TGCGCCAGCAGCCAGCCAGGGATTTTCGGGCAGTACTTC. Residues: CASSQPGIFGQYF.

This clone came up a few times. Given a much more abundant clone one base away, this may be a read error. The same CDR3 also results from other DNA sequences found in this sample. The chain links TRBV3-1 to TRBJ2-5, with a tentative D call TRBD2 (5 bases). Germline CDR1 is LGHDT and CDR2 is YNNKEL (reference sequence). CDR3 size: 16 residues. V lost 4 bases and J lost 2, with 17 bases in between. CDR3 in amino acids: CASSLSPRSGQETQYF. CDR3 sequence (DNA): TGTGCCAGCAGCCTATCGCCCCGCAGCGGTCAAGAGACCCAGTACTTC.

In its sample, this clone was seen many times. The chain carries TRBV20-1 and TRBJ2-3, with TRBD2 matching 8 bases. The germline CDR1 and CDR2 sequences are DFQATT and SNEGSKA (reference sequence). V was clipped by 7 bases and J by 2 bases; unmatched bases: 8. This CDR3 is built from 14 residues. The CDR3 DNA is TGCAGTGGGGAACTAGCGGTAGCCACAGATACGCAGTATTTT. Translation: CSGELAVATDTQYF.

This clone was seen ten or more times. The CDR3 nucleotides are TGTGCCAGCAGTCCCAGGACCAGCGCGGGGGAGCTGTTTTTT. Translation gives CASSPRTSAGELFF. The chain has TRBV12-3 or TRBV12-4 and TRBJ2-2; D is unresolved. The CDR3 totals 14 residues. V was clipped by 5 bases and J by 8 bases, with 15 bases between them.

A word on this clone: With a much larger clone just one base away, this may be a read error. V is TRBV4-1 and J is TRBJ2-3; D ambiguous. With 3 bases removed from V and 3 bases from J, the gap between germline ends came to 10 bases. The CDR3 loop spans 14 amino acids. The V gene's germline CDR1 is MGHRA and CDR2 YSYEKL. The CDR3 region is CASSHSVETDTQYF. CDR3 nucleotide sequence: TGCGCCAGCAGCCACTCTGTTGAGACAGATACGCAGTATTTT.

At least ten counts were recorded for this clone. Other DNA variants within this sample encode the same CDR3. The chain employs TRBV7-3 and TRBJ1-5; D is possibly TRBD1 (5 bases). V was shortened by 1 base and J by 0 bases, with 13 bases between the two germline ends. This CDR3 spans 17 amino acids. CDR1 and CDR2 from the germline V gene are SGHTA and FQGTGA. The CDR3 reads CASSLNCRAVSNQPQHF. The CDR3 DNA sequence: TGTGCCAGCAGCTTAAATTGCAGGGCCGTTAGCAATCAGCCCCAGCATTTT.

This clone came up a few times. This specimen includes other DNA sequences encoding the same CDR3. This chain connects TRBV20-1 to TRBJ1-5; weak D call: TRBD1 (6 bases). V was shortened by 6 bases and J by 6 bases, with 21 bases between the two germline ends. The CDR3 spans 15 residues. From germline, CDR1 is DFQATT and CDR2 SNEGSKA (reference sequence). CDR3 sequence: CSAKKVGGGSQPQHF. The CDR3 coding sequence is TGCAGTGCCAAGAAGGTCGGGGGCGGGAGTCAGCCCCAGCATTTT.

This clone was detected many times. J is TRBJ1-4 and V is TRBV7-9; D gene ambiguous. The V end was cut by 1 base, the J end by 5 bases, with 5 bases between. In germline, CDR1 is SEHNR, CDR2 FQNEAQ (reference sequence). The CDR3 contains 13 residues. The CDR3 spells CASSLGQNEKLFF. Written as DNA, the CDR3 is TGTGCCAGCAGCTTAGGTCAGAATGAAAAACTGTTTTTT. Complete variable domain (other parts from reference TRBV7-9 and TRBJ1-4): DTGVSQNPRHKITKRGQNVTFRCDPISEHNRLYWYRQTLGQGPEFLTYFQNEAQLEKSRLLSDRFSAERPKGSFSTLEIQRTEQGDSAMYLCASSLGQNEKLFFGSGTQLSVL.